The following is a T cell receptor beta chain sequence with its context. Its antigen is still unknown. Base qualities are not provided; no much larger clone lies one nucleotide away. The receptor library was made with 5' RACE. The data were produced on an Illumina HiSeq 2500. The second PCR ran for about 6 to 11 cycles and used a J-beta primer mix along with a sample-barcoded 5' primer. A unique molecular identifier was introduced onto each TCR beta cDNA molecule by a template-switch 5' adaptor carrying 12 random nucleotides. Each sample yielded at least 3 million CDR3-containing paired-end reads. First-strand cDNA was synthesized from all RNA with the Mint cDNA synthesis kit, primed by a TRBC-specific oligonucleotide. Following uracil-DNA glycosylase treatment, a first 18-cycle PCR with universal primers M1SS and BC2_uni_R was performed on all cDNA. The published analysis was carried out like this. Normalization of each sample was performed by random selection of 1 million high-quality reads, each carrying a distinct molecular identifier. Reads sharing molecular identifiers were discarded rather than binned into consensus sequences. CDR3 identification, clonotype clustering and error correction used MiTCR with a Q25 quality threshold and the strictest error-elimination algorithm. Lower-bound total TCR beta diversity was estimated with a nonparametric unseen species model using Euler transformation. TCRdb reran the public reads through fastp at Q25 and MiXCR, keeping productive beta chains. Here each entry gathers all rows of one CDR3 protein and keeps the most common genes and DNA. Here the V and J calls rest on TCRdb's processing, not on the authors' analysis. The sample contains around 990,000 distinct CDR3 sequences, less than 25% of them found a single time. The ten largest clonotypes hold around 0.7% of the sample.

For CDR1 and CDR2, the germline V gene lists MGHDK and SYGVNS. V is reduced by 11 bases and J by 11 bases, leaving a spacing of 19 bases between them. Taken from cysteine to phenylalanine, the CDR3 has 12 residues. The only DNA kept is the CDR3, 36 bases in frame from the first base. The sample belongs to a study of blood T cells in healthy people across ages (dated by TCRdb to the mid-2010s). About the study as a whole: In model experiments, roughly one uniquely barcoded TCR beta cDNA molecule per two T cells was captured by template switching. The study measured age-related changes in TCR beta repertoire diversity using deep sequencing normalized with unique cDNA molecular identifiers. Donors were grouped into four age groups: young (average roughly 15 years), middle-aged (39), aged (roughly 62) and long-lived (approximately 75). For two donors (one aged 18 to 30 and one aged 80 or older), the study analyzed two additional independent replicas of 1 million unique cDNA reads from the same blood draw. The study at large found these results: Compared with the aged group, the long-lived group had more naive CD4+ T cells, fewer expanded clones and increased TCR diversity, suggesting age selection. A strong correlation was found between observed TCR beta diversity and the percentage of naive T cells measured by flow cytometry. Estimates of total diversity based on one million sequenced T cells were considered lower bounds and underestimates. As age increased, observed TCR beta diversity per million T cells dropped in a roughly linear way, and a significant reduction was already evident by age 40. Because the CMV infection status of the donors was unknown, age-related changes in expanded clonotypes may potentially have been confounded. Because profiling used bulk unsorted PBMCs, naive and antigen-experienced compartments could not be compared conclusively.

Donors were 35 to 40 systemically healthy Caucasian individuals from Russia aged roughly 6 to 95 years. Each donor gave 9 to 10 milliliters of peripheral blood, collected into EDTA-treated Vacutainer tubes. Ficoll-Paque density-gradient centrifugation was used to isolate PBMCs, with at least 6 million obtained per sample. Trizol reagent was used to extract total RNA from the PBMCs, yielding at least 6 micrograms per sample. For every donor, flow cytometry on a PBMC aliquot measured the percentage of naive CD45RAhigh/CD27high T cells. The data also belong to a second study, concerning T cells of mothers and their children. Drawing on the second study: Donors were nine systemically healthy Caucasian individuals: three mothers and their six children. cDNA synthesis used all of the extracted RNA, with approximately 1.4 ug of RNA in each 15 ul reaction. In the second PCR, the M1S primer added sample barcodes and 2-4 random nucleotides. More than 8 million TCR beta CDR3 reads were obtained from each mother, and some 3.3 million reads were obtained from each child. Thymic selection similarly shapes TCR recombination output in related and unrelated pairs, with minor effect from inherited differences. Related mother-child pairs always showed normalized repertoire overlap that was slightly higher than in unrelated mother-child pairs, though the difference was never significant. Persistent microchimeric T cell clones were not detected, at a sensitivity of approximately 93 clones per million clonotypes. The study used deep NGS to compare TCR beta repertoires of mothers and children, seeking features distinguishing related mother-child pairs from unrelated individuals. The mean age was around 40 +/- 4 years for the mothers and around 11 +/- 4 years for the children. After adapter ligation with NEBNext reagents, the libraries were sequenced on Illumina HiSeq 2000 with 100+100 nt paired-end reads. To prevent cross-contamination, the mother and child libraries were prepared one month apart and sequenced in separate runs. Each donor had between about 450,000 and 2,200,000 distinct TCR beta clonotypes identified. Naive TCR beta clonotypes were estimated from low-frequency clonotypes matched to each donor's FACS-determined naive share, without sorting.

The source material was blood. This chain is built from TRBV25-1 and TRBJ2-1; the D element could tentatively be TRBD1 or TRBD2, as 6 bases agree for each. The source is a girl under 10 years old in good health. DNA sequence: TGTGCCTCCAAAGCCGGGGGCGAGAAGCAGTTCTTC. This gives the protein CASKAGGEKQFF.